The 10 T cell receptor beta chains below all came from one sample that was sequenced in a study of identifying expanded T cells in peripheral blood. Data came from immunoSEQ multiplex PCR; TCRdb stores just in-frame clones and leaves some out. The sample includes approximately 97,000 clones, about 87% seen only once; the top ten take 13% to 15%. Sequenced material: blood. These receptors were taken from a person aged 18 to 70 in good health.

This clone was seen only a few times. V and J are TRBV19 and TRBJ2-1, with TRBD2 as a possible D gene (5 bases). Germline CDR1 LNHDA, CDR2 SQIVND (reference sequence). V gave up 1 base and J gave up 7 bases, with 14 bases separating them. There are 15 residues in the CDR3. The DNA for the CDR3 is TGTGCCAGTAGTATAGCCCAACAGAGGACTAATGAGCAGTTCTTC. It yields the protein CASSIAQQRTNEQFF.

As regards this clone: Other DNA sequences in the sample encode the same CDR3. This chain uses TRBV15 with TRBJ2-3; D is unclear. The V gene's germline CDR1 is LNHNV and CDR2 YYDKDF (reference sequence). V lost 0 bases, J lost 6 bases, and 7 bases lay in between. This CDR3 comprises 13 residues. The CDR3 protein is CATSRDPPDTQYF. The CDR3 DNA is TGTGCCACCAGCAGAGATCCTCCGGATACGCAGTATTTT. The full variable domain, with the rest looked up from reference TRBV15 and TRBJ2-3, is DAMVIQNPRYQVTQFGKPVTLSCSQTLNHNVMYWYQQKSSQAPKLLFHYYDKDFNNEADTPDNFQSRRPNTSFCFLDIRSPGLGDTAMYLCATSRDPPDTQYFGPGTRLTVL.

V gene TRBV27 combines with J gene TRBJ1-4; possibly TRBD1 for D (5 bases). Looked up from germline, CDR1 is MNHEY and CDR2 is SMNVEV (reference sequence). With 2 bases removed from V and 8 bases from J, the gap between germline ends came to 12 bases. The length of the CDR3 is 14 residues. Written as DNA, the CDR3 is TGTGCCAGCAGTTTACGCGGGGGAGGCGAAAAACTGTTTTTT. Translated: CASSLRGGGEKLFF.

The chain links TRBV14 to TRBJ2-1; D is possibly TRBD1 (5 bases). V dropped 4 bases and J dropped 5 bases, with 12 bases sitting between them. Per the germline V gene, CDR1 is SGHDN and CDR2 is FVKESK. This CDR3 has 14 residues. DNA of the CDR3: TGTGCCAGCAGCCCTCAGGGATGGGACAATGAGCAGTTCTTC. This gives the protein CASSPQGWDNEQFF. Together with reference TRBV14 and TRBJ2-1, the CDR3 gives the full variable domain: EAGVTQFPSHSVIEKGQTVTLRCDPISGHDNLYWYRRVMGKEIKFLLHFVKESKQDESGMPNNRFLAERTGGTYSTLKVQPAELEDSGVYFCASSPQGWDNEQFFGPGTRLTVL.

This clone came up once. V usage is TRBV6-5 and J usage is TRBJ1-5; 9 nucleotides line up with TRBD1. With 11 bases clipped from V and 6 bases from J, the junction kept 8 bases outside the gene matches. This CDR3 is built from 13 residues. CDR1 and CDR2 (germline): MNHEY, SVGAGI. The CDR3 is CASSGTGFQPQHF. The DNA for the CDR3 is TGTGCCTCCTCCGGGACAGGGTTTCAGCCCCAGCATTTT.

The V gene is TRBV6-1, the J gene TRBJ2-7, with D possibly matching TRBD1 (5 bases). This CDR3 comprises 13 residues. With 4 bases removed from V and 5 bases from J, the gap between germline ends came to 12 bases. Germline-derived CDR1 and CDR2 are MNHNS and SASEGT. In nucleotides, the CDR3 is TGTGCCAGCAGTGGTCCAGGGCCCCACGAGCAGTACTTC. Translation gives CASSGPGPHEQYF.

V gene TRBV5-1 combines with J gene TRBJ1-1; possibly TRBD1 for D (5 bases). V was shortened by 0 bases and J by 6 bases, with 9 bases between the two germline ends. Germline assignment: CDR1 SGHRS and CDR2 YFSETQ. The CDR3 length is 13 residues. The CDR3 bases are TGCGCCAGCAGCTTGGACAGGCCGGCTGAAGCTTTCTTT. It encodes CASSLDRPAEAFF.

The gene calls are TRBV7-8 and TRBJ2-1; 10 nucleotides line up with TRBD1. The CDR3 is 16 residues long. Germline V lookup: CDR1 SGHVS, CDR2 FQNEAQ. J was trimmed by 4 bases and V by 3 bases; bases with no gene match: 6. CDR3 sequence (DNA): TGTGCCAGCAGCTTGCCGGGACAGGGGCATTACAATGAGCAGTTCTTC. Its translation: CASSLPGQGHYNEQFF.

This clone has only a few counts. This rearrangement joins TRBV29-1 to TRBJ1-2, with TRBD1 matching 7 bases. This CDR3 has 17 amino acids. Germline V gives CDR1 SQVTM, CDR2 ANQGSEA. The ends lost 5 bases at V and 8 bases at J; junction bases unmatched: 23. The CDR3 DNA reads as TGCAGCGTTTCACCGGGACAGAATTCCTTGATCCAGGGCGGCTACACCTTC. It translates to CSVSPGQNSLIQGGYTF.

The rearrangement uses TRBV30 and TRBJ1-1, with unresolved D. Trimming cost V 3 bases and J 11 bases, with 13 bases left between them. From germline, CDR1 is GTSNPN and CDR2 SVGIG (reference sequence). The CDR3 covers 11 residues. Here the CDR3 reads CAWRGLTGAFF. The CDR3, as DNA: TGTGCCTGGAGGGGGTTGACCGGGGCTTTCTTT.